These 9 T cell receptor beta chains were sequenced from one sample in a study of T cell responses to AZD1222 COVID-19 vaccine. Some clones are missing from TCRdb's copy, which holds only in-frame ones; the method was immunoSEQ multiplex PCR. The table shows just over 60,000 clones, with approximately 83% occurring only once. The material was peripheral blood, obtained on day 0 of AZD1222 vaccination. The receptors stem from an adult in good health.

The chain has TRBV11-2 and TRBJ1-2; 8 bases agree with TRBD1. Germline loops: CDR1 SGHAT, CDR2 FQNNGV. The CDR3 is 15 amino acids. V dropped 5 bases and J dropped 3; count of bases not matched to a gene: 8. The CDR3 loop is CASSPVGTGHYGYTF. The CDR3 DNA is TGTGCCAGCAGCCCGGTCGGGACAGGACACTATGGCTACACCTTC.

The CDR3 DNA reads as TGCGCCAGCAGCTTTACCTGGACAGATACGCAGTATTTT. Its protein is CASSFTWTDTQYF. This chain uses TRBV5-1 with TRBJ2-3, with D unclear. The CDR3 runs 13 residues. Between the trimmed V and J ends, which lost 2 bases and 3 bases, there was a span of 7 bases. Germline values: CDR1 SGHRS, CDR2 YFSETQ.

The rearrangement links TRBV20-1 to TRBJ1-1; D gene ambiguous. V shed 6 bases and J shed 2 bases, with 7 bases lying between them. This CDR3 is built from 11 residues. The germline V gene has CDR1 DFQATT and CDR2 SNEGSKA (reference sequence). The CDR3, as DNA: TGCAGTGCCTCACCTAACACTGAAGCTTTCTTT. This translates into CSASPNTEAFF.

The chain uses TRBV5-1 and TRBJ2-6; D not certain. The CDR3 has 13 residues. Trimming shortened V by 8 bases and J by 0 bases, and 6 bases separated the two germline ends. Germline V CDR1 and CDR2: SGHRS, YFSETQ. The CDR3 DNA is TGCGCCAGTCAGCCCTCTGGGGCCAACGTCCTGACTTTC. It specifies CASQPSGANVLTF.

This clone was recorded at least ten times. The gene calls are TRBV4-1 and TRBJ1-1, with D unclear. CDR3 length: 14 amino acids. In germline, CDR1 is MGHRA, CDR2 YSYEKL. With 2 bases removed from V and 1 base from J, the gap between germline ends came to 8 bases. CDR3 sequence reads: CASSQNGANTEAFF. The CDR3 DNA follows: TGCGCCAGCAGCCAAAATGGAGCGAACACTGAAGCTTTCTTT.

The chain has TRBV10-3 and TRBJ2-7; 9 nucleotides match TRBD1. V trimming: 11 bases; J trimming: 5 bases; junction bases outside the gene matches: 13. CDR1 and CDR2 from the germline V gene are ENHRY and SYGVKD. The CDR3 totals 14 residues. CDR3 in amino acids: CASRPRDRDHEQYF. As DNA, the CDR3 is TGTGCCTCCAGGCCCCGGGACAGGGACCACGAGCAGTACTTC.

The V call is TRBV9, the J call TRBJ2-3, with 7 positions matching TRBD2. With 4 bases clipped from V and 4 bases from J, the junction kept 9 bases outside the gene matches. CDR3 length: 15 amino acids. Germline V gene sequence: CDR1 SGDLS, CDR2 YYNGEE. CDR3 sequence (DNA): TGTGCCAGCAGCTTTGGGGGACGGGGGGCAGATACGCAGTATTTT. Protein product: CASSFGGRGADTQYF.

Notes on this clone: At the DNA level, this CDR3 is encoded by other sequences in the same sample as well. The V gene is TRBV4-3, the J gene TRBJ2-2, with 7 positions matching TRBD2. V lost 1 base and J lost 1; bases outside the gene matches: 3. The CDR3 has 16 amino acids. Germline CDR1 and CDR2: LGHNA and YSLEER. The CDR3 reads CASSQGLAENTGELFF. CDR3 coding DNA: TGCGCCAGCAGCCAAGGACTAGCCGAGAACACCGGGGAGCTGTTTTTT.

The chain uses TRBV6-2 or TRBV6-3 and TRBJ1-5; 8 nucleotides align to TRBD1. V shed 4 bases and J 0 bases; nucleotides not matched to a gene: 5. CDR1 is MNHEY and CDR2 is SVGEGT in the germline V gene. The CDR3 loop spans 16 amino acids. As DNA, the CDR3 is TGTGCCAGCAGTTCTCAGGGGGCCTATAGCAATCAGCCCCAGCATTTT. As protein: CASSSQGAYSNQPQHF.